Listed here are 28 T cell receptor beta chains from one sample, sequenced in a study of cytomegalovirus exposure and HLA in healthy donors. The PCR employed 60 Vbeta primers together with 13 Jbeta primers. Assay used: immunoSEQ multiplex PCR; TCRdb lists only in-frame clones, some missing. The data show about 190,000 clones, less than 90% seen once. The source material was PBMCs. The source is a boy aged 5-17 years in good health and CMV-seronegative.

The V and J genes are TRBV19 and TRBJ2-1; TRBD2 matches 9 bases. Losses at the gene ends were 3 bases for V and 5 bases for J; bases not matched to a gene: 8. The CDR3 extends over 16 amino acids. Germline lookup yields CDR1 LNHDA and CDR2 SQIVND (reference sequence). The CDR3 region has the DNA TGTGCCAGTAGTATCCCCTGGAAGCGGGGGGACAATGAGCAGTTCTTC. Its protein is CASSIPWKRGDNEQFF.

The chain has TRBV6-5 and TRBJ2-5; D ambiguous. V dropped 8 bases and J dropped 5 bases, with 21 bases sitting between them. The CDR3 is made up of 15 amino acids. CDR1 is MNHEY and CDR2 is SVGAGI in the germline V gene. The CDR3 DNA reads TGTGCCAGCCGTCTCGGGTTTGAGGAAATTGAGACCCAGTACTTC. It translates to CASRLGFEEIETQYF.

V is TRBV28 and J is TRBJ2-1; D perhaps matches TRBD2 (5 bases). Trimming removed 6 bases at V and 3 bases at J, with 18 bases between. There are 16 residues in the CDR3. The germline CDR1 and CDR2 sequences are MDHEN and SYDVKM. The CDR3 loop reads CASRPILPAGYNEQFF. The DNA for the CDR3 is TGTGCCAGCAGGCCTATCCTACCGGCGGGCTACAATGAGCAGTTCTTC.

This rearrangement joins TRBV18 to TRBJ2-7; 8 positions agree with TRBD1. The junction had 11 bases not matched to a gene; V was cut back by 2 bases and J by 2 bases. Germline V CDR1 and CDR2: KGHSH, LQKENI. The CDR3 runs to 17 residues. The CDR3 sequence: CASSPSPRDRPTYEQYF. In nucleotides, the CDR3 is TGTGCCAGCTCACCAAGCCCCCGGGACAGGCCTACCTACGAGCAGTACTTC. The entire variable domain, with the rest obtained from reference TRBV18 and TRBJ2-7, is as follows: NAGVMQNPRHLVRRRGQEARLRCSPMKGHSHVYWYRQLPEEGLKFMVYLQKENIIDESGMPKERFSAEFPKEGPSILRIQQVVRGDSAAYFCASSPSPRDRPTYEQYFGPGTRLTVT.

The chain carries TRBV7-2 and TRBJ2-3; D perhaps matches TRBD2 (5 bases). V shed 4 bases and J shed 4 bases, with 12 bases lying between them. The V gene's germline CDR1 is SGHTA and CDR2 FQGNSA. The length of the CDR3 is 14 residues. CDR3 amino acids: CASSSPVGADTQYF. The CDR3 region has the DNA TGTGCCAGCAGCTCCCCCGTCGGGGCAGATACGCAGTATTTT.

This clone was recorded only once. This sample also contains other DNA sequences that code for the same CDR3. In DNA form, the CDR3 reads TGCGCCAGCAGCTCAACAGGGGGCAGTGGAAACACCATATATTTT. Translating gives CASSSTGGSGNTIYF. This chain uses TRBV5-1 with TRBJ1-3; 9 nucleotides line up with TRBD1. V trimming: 3 bases; J trimming: 3 bases; junction bases outside the gene matches: 4. Germline V lookup: CDR1 SGHRS, CDR2 YFSETQ. This CDR3 has 15 residues.

There are a few counts of this clone. The chain joins TRBV5-1 to TRBJ2-1, with TRBD1 identical over 7 bases. Germline V gives CDR1 SGHRS, CDR2 YFSETQ. V trimming: 0 bases; J trimming: 4 bases; junction bases outside the gene matches: 4. This CDR3 has 15 amino acids. The CDR3 DNA sequence: TGCGCCAGCAGCTTGGTGGGACAGACTTACAATGAGCAGTTCTTC. The encoded protein is CASSLVGQTYNEQFF.

The CDR3 bases are TGTGCCAGCAGCGTGGGGGCAACTCGACACGCCCAAGAGACCCAGTACTTC. This translates into CASSVGATRHAQETQYF. The gene calls are TRBV9 and TRBJ2-5; possibly TRBD1 for D (6 bases). Germline V gene lookup returns CDR1 SGDLS and CDR2 YYNGEE. This CDR3 region has 17 residues. The ends were cut back, 2 bases at V and 1 base at J, with 18 bases in the middle.

The chain is built from TRBV5-1 and TRBJ1-1; 11 bases are shared with TRBD1. Germline CDR1 SGHRS, CDR2 YFSETQ. J gave up 4 bases and V 3 bases, and 5 bases lay outside the gene matches. CDR3 size: 15 residues. The CDR3 coding sequence is TGCGCCAGCAGCTCCGGGACAGGGGGGAGCACTGAAGCTTTCTTT. It yields the protein CASSSGTGGSTEAFF.

The genes are TRBV6-4 and TRBJ2-1; 15 bases line up with TRBD2. Per the germline V gene, CDR1 is MRHNA and CDR2 is SNTAGT. Germline trimming cut 5 bases from V and 7 bases from J; bases unmatched to any gene: 6. The CDR3 is made up of 16 amino acids. CDR3 region: CASSPTGLAGGNEQFF. Here the CDR3 DNA reads TGTGCCAGCAGTCCGACGGGACTAGCGGGGGGTAATGAGCAGTTCTTC.

The chain carries TRBV15 and TRBJ1-2; the match to TRBD1 covers 7 bases. Germline loops: CDR1 LNHNV, CDR2 YYDKDF (reference sequence). The CDR3 runs to 13 residues. The V and J ends lost 0 bases and 10 bases, in that order; junction bases with no gene match: 5. DNA for the CDR3: TGTGCCACCAGCAGAGACCCGGGACAGCTCTACACCTTC. Translation: CATSRDPGQLYTF.

The chain recombines TRBV9 with TRBJ2-1; the match to TRBD2 covers 7 bases. V lost 4 bases to trimming and J lost 1 base; unmatched junction nucleotides: 17. Per germline, CDR1 SGDLS and CDR2 YYNGEE. The CDR3 has 19 amino acids. The CDR3 is CASSPQSGVSSGSYNEQFF. The CDR3 DNA follows: TGTGCCAGCAGCCCGCAATCTGGGGTTTCTAGCGGATCCTACAATGAGCAGTTCTTC.

The chain employs TRBV4-2 and TRBJ2-3; D is possibly TRBD2 (6 bases). The germline V gene encodes CDR1 LGHNA and CDR2 YNFKEQ. The CDR3 sequence is 15 residues long. V lost 0 bases, J lost 5 bases, and 12 bases lay in between. Here the CDR3 DNA reads TGTGCCAGCAGCCAAGATAGGAGGGGCGTAGATACGCAGTATTTT. It is translated as CASSQDRRGVDTQYF.

The rearrangement joins TRBV9 to TRBJ2-3; TRBD2 matches at 10 bases. V trimming: 3 bases; J trimming: 0 bases; junction bases outside the gene matches: 7. This CDR3 has 17 amino acids. Germline values: CDR1 SGDLS, CDR2 YYNGEE. CDR3 in amino acids: CASSGLWTSGSTDTQYF. The DNA of the CDR3 is TGTGCCAGCAGCGGACTCTGGACTAGCGGTAGCACAGATACGCAGTATTTT.

The chain joins TRBV6-5 to TRBJ2-1; unclear D gene. Germline V gene sequence: CDR1 MNHEY, CDR2 SVGAGI. V was clipped by 0 bases and J by 8 bases, with 11 bases between them. This CDR3 region has 14 residues. CDR3 region: CASSYSAWLDEQFF. CDR3 sequence (DNA): TGTGCCAGCAGTTACTCAGCGTGGTTGGATGAGCAGTTCTTC.

The V and J genes are TRBV7-8 and TRBJ2-1, with D uncertain. There are 15 residues in the CDR3. Germline-derived CDR1 and CDR2 are SGHVS and FQNEAQ. V was shortened by 0 bases and J by 0 bases, with 6 bases between the two germline ends. In nucleotides, the CDR3 is TGTGCCAGCAGCTTAGCTGGTAGCTCCTACAATGAGCAGTTCTTC. This encodes CASSLAGSSYNEQFF.

The rearrangement links TRBV30 to TRBJ2-7; perhaps TRBD1 as D (5 bases). The CDR3 is 14 residues long. Trimming took 1 base from V and 0 from J, leaving 10 bases between them. The germline V gene has CDR1 GTSNPN and CDR2 SVGIG (reference sequence). CDR3 bases: TGTGCCTGGAGTGAAGGGGTGGGCTCCTACGAGCAGTACTTC. Its protein is CAWSEGVGSYEQYF.

As to this clone: The junction departs from germline at one end; a sequencing error may be responsible. The J gene is TRBJ2-5, the V gene TRBV7-7; 8 nucleotides match TRBD2. CDR1 is SSHAT and CDR2 is FNYEAQ in the germline V gene (reference sequence). This CDR3 has 16 amino acids. This chain's CDR3 is CASSLEPAGVPETQYF. The CDR3 region has the DNA TGTGCTAGCAGCTTAGAACCAGCGGGAGTTCCGGAGACCCAGTACTTC.

The V gene is TRBV27, the J gene TRBJ1-5; 11 nucleotides agree with TRBD1. V trimming: 6 bases; J trimming: 2 bases; junction bases outside the gene matches: 9. CDR3 length: 17 residues. Germline CDR1 reads MNHEY; CDR2 reads SMNVEV (reference sequence). CDR3 DNA sequence: TGTGCCAGCAGCCTACGGACAGGGGGCTTGGGCAATCAGCCCCAGCATTTT. This sequence encodes CASSLRTGGLGNQPQHF.

The chain couples TRBV2 to TRBJ2-7, with a weak D call TRBD1 (5 bases). V dropped 6 bases and J dropped 1 base, with 13 bases sitting between them. There are 14 residues in the CDR3. The germline CDR1 and CDR2 sequences are SNHLY and FYNNEI. The CDR3 bases are TGTGCCAGCAGATCGGACATACCTTCCTACGAGCAGTACTTC. Translating gives CASRSDIPSYEQYF.

The chain couples TRBV27 to TRBJ1-4; D is uncertain. Germline CDR1 is MNHEY and CDR2 is SMNVEV (reference sequence). The CDR3 runs 14 residues. V was pared by 3 bases and J by 0 bases, with 5 bases between. CDR3 sequence: CASSFTATNEKLFF. The DNA of the CDR3 is TGTGCCAGCAGTTTTACAGCAACTAATGAAAAACTGTTTTTT.

This chain connects TRBV14 to TRBJ2-1, with a tentative D call TRBD2 (6 bases). Trimming pared 1 base from V and 3 bases from J, leaving 13 bases between. Germline assignment: CDR1 SGHDN and CDR2 FVKESK. The CDR3 is 16 residues long. CDR3 in DNA: TGTGCCAGCAGCCAAGTCCCATCCGGGAGCTACAATGAGCAGTTCTTC. Amino acid sequence: CASSQVPSGSYNEQFF.

The CDR3 coding sequence is TGCGCCAGCAGCTTAGCAGGGGGTTACCAAGAGACCCAGTACTTC. As protein: CASSLAGGYQETQYF. The rearrangement links TRBV5-1 to TRBJ2-5; 7 nucleotides match TRBD1. V dropped 2 bases and J dropped 0; count of bases not matched to a gene: 4. Germline V gene sequence: CDR1 SGHRS, CDR2 YFSETQ. The CDR3 consists of 15 residues.

Comment on this clone: Additional DNA sequences in this sample encode the identical CDR3. The chain couples TRBV11-2 to TRBJ2-1; 12 bases align to TRBD2. Germline V gene data show CDR1 as SGHAT and CDR2 as FQNNGV. The trim removed 5 bases at V and 7 bases at J, leaving 3 bases unmatched. The CDR3 is 14 amino acids. The CDR3 is CASSPGLAGNEQFF. CDR3 in DNA: TGTGCCAGCAGCCCTGGACTAGCGGGGAATGAGCAGTTCTTC.

This clone has a single count. The chain recombines TRBV6-6 with TRBJ2-7, with a tentative D call TRBD1 (5 bases). Trimming removed 6 bases at V and 4 bases at J, with 10 bases between. This CDR3 is 12 amino acids long. Germline CDR1 reads MNHNY; CDR2 reads SVGAGI (reference sequence). The CDR3 reads CASRLGEYEQYF. CDR3 sequence (DNA): TGTGCCAGCAGATTAGGGGAATACGAGCAGTACTTC.

This clone was seen once. V gene TRBV30 combines with J gene TRBJ1-2; 10 nucleotides line up with TRBD1. V shed 3 bases and J 5 bases; nucleotides not matched to a gene: 9. Germline V gene sequence: CDR1 GTSNPN, CDR2 SVGIG (reference sequence). CDR3 size: 15 residues. The CDR3 region is CAWSADRGQEYGYTF. CDR3 nucleotide sequence: TGTGCCTGGAGCGCAGACAGGGGGCAAGAGTATGGCTACACCTTC.

This chain joins TRBV27 and TRBJ1-2; tentatively, D is TRBD1 (6 bases). The germline gives CDR1 MNHEY, CDR2 SMNVEV (reference sequence). This CDR3 comprises 14 residues. The V gene lost 5 bases and the J gene lost 9 bases, with 19 bases spanning the gap. CDR3 DNA sequence: TGTGCCAGCAGTCCCTGGACTGCCCAGGGGAGCTACACCTTC. Residues: CASSPWTAQGSYTF.

The CDR3, as DNA: TGTGCCAGCAGCTTAGTCCAGGGGGCTGCCAAAAACATTCAGTACTTC. It codes for CASSLVQGAAKNIQYF. The chain carries TRBV7-9 and TRBJ2-4; 8 nucleotides align to TRBD1. The CDR3 is 16 residues long. The germline V gene encodes CDR1 SEHNR and CDR2 FQNEAQ (reference sequence). V gave up 1 base and J gave up 1 base; unmatched junction bases: 3.